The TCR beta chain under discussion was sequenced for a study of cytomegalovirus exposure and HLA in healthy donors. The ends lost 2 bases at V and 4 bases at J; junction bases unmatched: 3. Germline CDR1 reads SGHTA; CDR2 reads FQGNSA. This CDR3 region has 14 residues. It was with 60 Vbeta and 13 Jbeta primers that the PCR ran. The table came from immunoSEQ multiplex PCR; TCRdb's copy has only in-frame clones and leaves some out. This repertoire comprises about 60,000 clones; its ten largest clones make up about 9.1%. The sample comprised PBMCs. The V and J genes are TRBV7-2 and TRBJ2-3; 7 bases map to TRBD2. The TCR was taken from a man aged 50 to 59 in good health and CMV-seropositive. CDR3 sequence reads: CASSLSGGADTQYF. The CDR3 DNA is TGTGCCAGCAGCTTATCGGGAGGAGCAGATACGCAGTATTTT.